This TCR beta chain was sequenced during a study of T cells in Graves' hyperthyroidism and ophthalmopathy. Study-level information: Peripheral blood was secured at the point of initial diagnosis, before any treatment.

Researchers amplified the TCR beta CDR3 regions from RNA transcripts. During a first-round RT-PCR of the TCR CDR3, the HTBI primer set was used. TCRdb called the multiplex PCR reads again in MiXCR, with one record for every CDR3 protein. The repertoire holds hundreds of thousands of distinct CDR3 sequences, with 11% to 15% as singletons. Deletions cut 7 bases from V and 5 bases from J, with 17 bases between. The CDR3 runs to 14 residues. In germline, CDR1 is MDHEN, CDR2 SYDVKM. Patients were aged 18 to 65, had disease duration under 2 months, and had newly diagnosed hyperthyroidism. PBMCs were obtained from approximately 10 ml fresh peripheral blood. Study-wide points: Most thyroid-expanded clonotypes above 0.001 were also found in blood.

Ten or more counts support this clonotype. The target antigen is unknown. The sequence came from a woman between 18 and 29 years old with Graves' hyperthyroidism. This rearrangement joins TRBV28 to TRBJ1-1; the D gene is possibly TRBD1 (5 bases). Sequenced input: blood. The CDR3 DNA reads TGTGCCAGCAATCCGACAGCCCTAAGGACTGAAGCTTTCTTT. Protein: CASNPTALRTEAFF.